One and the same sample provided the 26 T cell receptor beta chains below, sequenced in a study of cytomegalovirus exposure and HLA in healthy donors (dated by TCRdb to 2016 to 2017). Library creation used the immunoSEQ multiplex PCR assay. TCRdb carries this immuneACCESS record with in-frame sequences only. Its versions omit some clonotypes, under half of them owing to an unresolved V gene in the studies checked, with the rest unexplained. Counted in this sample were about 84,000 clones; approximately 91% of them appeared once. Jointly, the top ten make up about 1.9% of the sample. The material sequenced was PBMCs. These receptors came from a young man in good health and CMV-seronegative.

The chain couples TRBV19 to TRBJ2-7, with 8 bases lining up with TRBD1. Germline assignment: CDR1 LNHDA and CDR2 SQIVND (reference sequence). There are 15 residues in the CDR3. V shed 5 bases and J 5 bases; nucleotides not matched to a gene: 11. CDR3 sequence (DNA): TGTGCCAGTAGTGTAACCGGACAGGGTGGCCACGAGCAGTACTTC. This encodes CASSVTGQGGHEQYF.

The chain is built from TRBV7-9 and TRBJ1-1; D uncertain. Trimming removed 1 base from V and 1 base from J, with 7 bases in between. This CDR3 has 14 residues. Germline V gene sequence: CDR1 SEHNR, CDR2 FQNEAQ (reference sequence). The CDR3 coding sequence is TGTGCCAGCAGCTTAGGTCGGGGGAACACTGAAGCTTTCTTT. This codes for CASSLGRGNTEAFF.

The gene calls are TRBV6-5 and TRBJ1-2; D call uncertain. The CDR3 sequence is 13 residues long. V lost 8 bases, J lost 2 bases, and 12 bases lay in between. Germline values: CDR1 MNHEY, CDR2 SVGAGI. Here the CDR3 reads CASGPDRNYGYTF. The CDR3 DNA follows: TGTGCCAGCGGGCCAGACCGCAACTATGGCTACACCTTC.

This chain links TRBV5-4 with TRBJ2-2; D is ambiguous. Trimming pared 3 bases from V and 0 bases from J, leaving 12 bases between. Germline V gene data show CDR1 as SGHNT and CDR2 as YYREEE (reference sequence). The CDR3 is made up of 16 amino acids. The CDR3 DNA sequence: TGTGCCAGCAGCTCGAGGCGTCGCACGAACACCGGGGAGCTGTTTTTT. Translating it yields CASSSRRRTNTGELFF.

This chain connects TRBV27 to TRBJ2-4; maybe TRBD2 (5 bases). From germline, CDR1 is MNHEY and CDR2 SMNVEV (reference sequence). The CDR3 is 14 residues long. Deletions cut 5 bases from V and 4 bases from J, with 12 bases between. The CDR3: CASSPDGLKNIQYF. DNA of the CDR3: TGTGCCAGCAGTCCCGACGGACTTAAAAACATTCAGTACTTC.

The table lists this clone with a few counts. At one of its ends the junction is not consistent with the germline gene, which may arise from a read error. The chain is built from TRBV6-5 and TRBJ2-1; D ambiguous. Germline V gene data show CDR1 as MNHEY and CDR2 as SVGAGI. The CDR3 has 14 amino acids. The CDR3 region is CASSYSMERYPPVF. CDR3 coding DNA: TGTGCCAGCAGTTACTCGATGGAGCGTTACCCCCCGGTCTTC.

The CDR3 DNA reads TGTGCCAGCTCACCCGACAGGGGGCCCCATGGCTACACCTTC. Translated, it gives CASSPDRGPHGYTF. The rearrangement uses TRBV18 and TRBJ1-2, with 10 nucleotides matching TRBD1. The V gene's germline CDR1 is KGHSH and CDR2 LQKENI. The CDR3 sequence is 14 residues long. Trimming took 3 bases from V and 6 from J; bases not matched to a gene: 4.

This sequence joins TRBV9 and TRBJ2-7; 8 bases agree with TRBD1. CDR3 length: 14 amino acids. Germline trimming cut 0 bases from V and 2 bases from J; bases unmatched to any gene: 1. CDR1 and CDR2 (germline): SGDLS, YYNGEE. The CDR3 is CASSVAQGAYEQYF. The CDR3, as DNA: TGTGCCAGCAGCGTAGCACAGGGGGCCTACGAGCAGTACTTC. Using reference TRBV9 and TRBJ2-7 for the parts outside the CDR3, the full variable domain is DSGVTQTPKHLITATGQRVTLRCSPRSGDLSVYWYQQSLDQGLQFLIQYYNGEERAKGNILERFSAQQFPDLHSELNLSSLELGDSALYFCASSVAQGAYEQYFGPGTRLTVT.

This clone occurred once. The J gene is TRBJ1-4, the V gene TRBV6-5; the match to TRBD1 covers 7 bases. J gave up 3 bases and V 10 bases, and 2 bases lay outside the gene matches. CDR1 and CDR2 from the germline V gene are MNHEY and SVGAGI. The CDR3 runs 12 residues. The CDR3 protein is CATQGPNEKLFF. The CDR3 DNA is TGTGCCACACAGGGGCCTAATGAAAAACTGTTTTTT.

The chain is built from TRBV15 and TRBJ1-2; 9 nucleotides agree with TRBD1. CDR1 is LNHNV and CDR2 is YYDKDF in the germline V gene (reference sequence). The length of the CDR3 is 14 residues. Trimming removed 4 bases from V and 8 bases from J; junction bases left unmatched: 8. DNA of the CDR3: TGTGCCACCAGCACACGACGGACAGGGGAGGGCTACACCTTC. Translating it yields CATSTRRTGEGYTF.

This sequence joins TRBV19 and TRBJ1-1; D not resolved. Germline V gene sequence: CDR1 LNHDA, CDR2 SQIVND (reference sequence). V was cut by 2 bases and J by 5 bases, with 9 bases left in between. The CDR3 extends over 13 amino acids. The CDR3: CASSIRRRTEAFF. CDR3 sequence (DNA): TGTGCCAGTAGTATACGGAGGAGGACTGAAGCTTTCTTT.

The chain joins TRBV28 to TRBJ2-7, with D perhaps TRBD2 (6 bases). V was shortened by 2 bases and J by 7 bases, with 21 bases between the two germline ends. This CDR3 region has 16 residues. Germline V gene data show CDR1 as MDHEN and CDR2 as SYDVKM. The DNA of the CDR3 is TGTGCCAGCAGTTTAGGGTTGGACTTAATTCGGGAGGAGCAGTACTTC. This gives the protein CASSLGLDLIREEQYF.

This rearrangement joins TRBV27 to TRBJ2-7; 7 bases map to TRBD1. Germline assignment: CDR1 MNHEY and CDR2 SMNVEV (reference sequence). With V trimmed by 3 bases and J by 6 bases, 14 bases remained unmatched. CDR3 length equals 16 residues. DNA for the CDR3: TGTGCCAGCAGTTTCAATTATCTCGGGGACAGCACCGAGCAGTACTTC. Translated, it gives CASSFNYLGDSTEQYF.

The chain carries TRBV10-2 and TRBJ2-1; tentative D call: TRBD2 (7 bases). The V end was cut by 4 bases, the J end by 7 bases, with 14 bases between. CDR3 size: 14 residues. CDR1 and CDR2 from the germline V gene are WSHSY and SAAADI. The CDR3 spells CASSGVRGGNEQFF. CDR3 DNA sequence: TGCGCCAGCAGTGGAGTGAGGGGGGGGAATGAGCAGTTCTTC.

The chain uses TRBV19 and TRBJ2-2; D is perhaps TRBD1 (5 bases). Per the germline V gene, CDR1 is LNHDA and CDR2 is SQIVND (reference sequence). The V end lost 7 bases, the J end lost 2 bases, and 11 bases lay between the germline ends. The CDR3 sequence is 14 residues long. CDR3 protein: CASTWGGNTGELFF. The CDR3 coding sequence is TGTGCCAGTACTTGGGGCGGCAACACCGGGGAGCTGTTTTTT.

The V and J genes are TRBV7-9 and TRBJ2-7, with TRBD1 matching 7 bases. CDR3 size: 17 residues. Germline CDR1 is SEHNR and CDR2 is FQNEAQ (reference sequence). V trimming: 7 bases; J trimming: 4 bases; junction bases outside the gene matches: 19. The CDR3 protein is CASTDVRLGGMRYEQYF. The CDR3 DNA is TGTGCCAGCACCGATGTTCGCTTAGGGGGCATGCGGTACGAGCAGTACTTC.

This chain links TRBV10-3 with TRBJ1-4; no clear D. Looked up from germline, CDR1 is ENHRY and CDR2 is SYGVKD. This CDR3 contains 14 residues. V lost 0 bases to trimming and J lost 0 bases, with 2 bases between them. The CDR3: CAISESATNEKLFF. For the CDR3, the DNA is TGTGCCATCAGTGAGTCCGCAACTAATGAAAAACTGTTTTTT.

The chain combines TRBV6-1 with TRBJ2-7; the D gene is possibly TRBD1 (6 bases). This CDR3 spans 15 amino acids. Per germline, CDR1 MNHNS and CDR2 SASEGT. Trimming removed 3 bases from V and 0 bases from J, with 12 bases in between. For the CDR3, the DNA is TGTGCCAGCAGTGACAGGGGCCTCCCCTCCTACGAGCAGTACTTC. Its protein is CASSDRGLPSYEQYF.

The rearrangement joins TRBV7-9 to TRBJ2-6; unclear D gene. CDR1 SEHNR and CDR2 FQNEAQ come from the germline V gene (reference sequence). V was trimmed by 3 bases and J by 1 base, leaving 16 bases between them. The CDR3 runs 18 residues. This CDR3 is CASSFISRSTSGANVLTF. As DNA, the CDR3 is TGTGCCAGCAGCTTCATCTCTCGTTCCACTTCTGGGGCCAACGTCCTGACTTTC.

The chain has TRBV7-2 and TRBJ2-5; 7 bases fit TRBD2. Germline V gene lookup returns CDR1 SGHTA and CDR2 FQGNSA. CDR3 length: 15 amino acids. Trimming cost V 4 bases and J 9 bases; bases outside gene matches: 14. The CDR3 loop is CASSSSGNTLRAQYF. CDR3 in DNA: TGTGCCAGCAGCTCAAGCGGGAACACTTTGAGGGCCCAGTACTTC.

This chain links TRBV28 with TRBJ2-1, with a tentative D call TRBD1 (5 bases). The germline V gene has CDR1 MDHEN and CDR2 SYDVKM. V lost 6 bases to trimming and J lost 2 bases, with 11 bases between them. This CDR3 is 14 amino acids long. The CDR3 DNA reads TGTGCCAGCAGGAAGGAGACAGCCTACAATGAGCAGTTCTTC. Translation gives CASRKETAYNEQFF.

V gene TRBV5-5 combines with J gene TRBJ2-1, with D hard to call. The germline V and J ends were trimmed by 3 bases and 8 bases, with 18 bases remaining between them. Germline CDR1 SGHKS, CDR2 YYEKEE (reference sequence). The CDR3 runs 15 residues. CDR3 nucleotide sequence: TGTGCCAGCAGCTCGATAGCCGTAACGACGGATGAGCAGTTCTTC. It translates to CASSSIAVTTDEQFF.

DNA for the CDR3: TGTGCCAGTAGTCCGTACTCCTCGGTACAGGGCTACACAGATACGCAGTATTTT. Translating gives CASSPYSSVQGYTDTQYF. This sequence joins TRBV19 and TRBJ2-3; D might be TRBD1 (6 bases). This CDR3 spans 18 amino acids. The V gene lost 5 bases and the J gene lost 2 bases, with 23 bases spanning the gap. CDR1 and CDR2 from the germline V gene are LNHDA and SQIVND (reference sequence).

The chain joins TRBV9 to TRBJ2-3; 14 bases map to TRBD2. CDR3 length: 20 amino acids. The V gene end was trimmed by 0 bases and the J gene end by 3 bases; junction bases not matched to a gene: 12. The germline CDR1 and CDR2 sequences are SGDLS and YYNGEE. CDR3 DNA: TGTGCCAGCAGCGTAGCTACGGGGTGGGGACTAGCGGGAGTTACAGATACGCAGTATTTT. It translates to CASSVATGWGLAGVTDTQYF.

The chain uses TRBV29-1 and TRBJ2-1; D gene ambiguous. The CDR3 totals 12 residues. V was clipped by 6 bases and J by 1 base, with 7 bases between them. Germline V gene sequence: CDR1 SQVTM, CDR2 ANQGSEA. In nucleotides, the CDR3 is TGCAGCGTCGCCGGGTCCTACAATGAGCAGTTCTTC. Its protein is CSVAGSYNEQFF.

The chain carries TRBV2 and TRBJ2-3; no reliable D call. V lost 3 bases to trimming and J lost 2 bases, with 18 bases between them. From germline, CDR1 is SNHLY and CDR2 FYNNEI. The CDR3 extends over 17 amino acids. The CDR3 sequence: CASSDRSRQILTDTQYF. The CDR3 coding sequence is TGTGCCAGCAGTGACCGGTCGAGGCAAATTCTCACAGATACGCAGTATTTT.